The 15 T cell receptor beta chains listed next were all sequenced from one sample in a study of T cells expressing NK-cell markers. TCRdb reanalyzed the 5' RACE reads and collapses them to one entry per CDR3 protein, without DNA. The record lists around 260,000 distinct CDR3 sequences, of which the ten most abundant hold around 3.9%. The sequencing input was blood T cells: a sorted CD56 or NKG2C T cell subset, CD4+ or CD8+ T cells, or bulk PBMC T cells (not recorded which). These receptors all stem from a woman between 18 and 69 years old in good health.

V gene TRBV14 combines with J gene TRBJ2-2. The V gene's germline CDR1 is SGHDN and CDR2 FVKESK. This CDR3 has 15 residues. The CDR3 loop is CASSQDGPRSGELFF. The full variable domain, in which reference TRBV14 and TRBJ2-2 provide the parts outside the CDR3, is EAGVTQFPSHSVIEKGQTVTLRCDPISGHDNLYWYRRVMGKEIKFLLHFVKESKQDESGMPNNRFLAERTGGTYSTLKVQPAELEDSGVYFCASSQDGPRSGELFFGEGSRLTVL.

The V call is TRBV25-1, the J call TRBJ2-7; TCRdb's D call of TRBD2 is untestable without DNA. The CDR3 consists of 16 residues. CDR1 MGHDK and CDR2 SYGVNS come from the germline V gene. CDR3 residues: CASSDPGLAGTYEQYF.

The V and J genes are TRBV11-1 and TRBJ2-3. This CDR3 comprises 12 residues. Germline values: CDR1 SGHAT, CDR2 FQDESV (reference sequence). The CDR3 reads CASSSRSGTQYF.

The chain carries TRBV20-1 and TRBJ2-1; TCRdb's D gene call, TRBD2, goes unchecked for lack of DNA. This CDR3 spans 15 amino acids. Germline V gene sequence: CDR1 DFQATT, CDR2 SNEGSKA (reference sequence). The CDR3 here is CSARDLSGGPNEQFF.

The chain has TRBV20-1 and TRBJ2-7; TCRdb's assignment of TRBD2 cannot be checked, as there is no DNA. Germline values: CDR1 DFQATT, CDR2 SNEGSKA (reference sequence). The CDR3 covers 12 residues. The CDR3 loop is CSARRTSGSMYF.

The chain joins TRBV4-3 to TRBJ2-1. This CDR3 spans 14 amino acids. CDR1 LGHNA and CDR2 YSLEER come from the germline V gene. CDR3 amino acids: CASSQERRSGEQFF.

The rearrangement joins TRBV7-9 to TRBJ2-3; the D gene TCRdb calls, TRBD2, cannot be checked with no DNA. CDR1 and CDR2 (germline): SEHNR, FQNEAQ (reference sequence). The CDR3 loop spans 17 amino acids. CDR3 amino acids: CASSSALYRDKGDTQYF. Full variable domain (outside the CDR3, taken from reference TRBV7-9 and TRBJ2-3): DTGVSQNPRHKITKRGQNVTFRCDPISEHNRLYWYRQTLGQGPEFLTYFQNEAQLEKSRLLSDRFSAERPKGSFSTLEIQRTEQGDSAMYLCASSSALYRDKGDTQYFGPGTRLTVL.

J is TRBJ2-2 and V is TRBV20-1; TCRdb indicates TRBD1, and absent DNA this call remains unverified. Germline assignment: CDR1 DFQATT and CDR2 SNEGSKA (reference sequence). This CDR3 is built from 16 residues. CDR3 loop: CSVRDSAGTLTGELFF.

The chain couples TRBV12-3 or TRBV12-4 to TRBJ2-5; TCRdb selects TRBD2, and the lack of DNA leaves this call unchecked. This CDR3 spans 16 amino acids. The CDR3 is CASSSFATSGGATQYF.

V and J are TRBV20-1 and TRBJ2-1; TCRdb's D call of TRBD2 is untestable without DNA. The CDR3 runs 15 residues. The V gene's germline CDR1 is DFQATT and CDR2 SNEGSKA (reference sequence). CDR3 loop: CSAETGTRIYNEQFF.

The V call is TRBV29-1, the J call TRBJ1-2. CDR3 size: 13 residues. Germline V gene sequence: CDR1 SQVTM, CDR2 ANQGSEA. The chain's CDR3 is CSVGEGPNYGYTF.

V gene TRBV5-4 combines with J gene TRBJ2-1; lacking DNA, the TRBD1 call made by TCRdb goes unchecked. The germline V gene has CDR1 SGHNT and CDR2 YYREEE (reference sequence). The CDR3 spans 13 residues. CDR3 region: CASSRQGYNEQFF.

The CDR3 is CASSLVGQNNEQFF. The rearrangement joins TRBV5-5 to TRBJ2-1; TCRdb's D call, TRBD2, is unchecked because there is no DNA. The CDR3 covers 14 residues. Germline values: CDR1 SGHKS, CDR2 YYEKEE (reference sequence).

The chain joins TRBV28 to TRBJ1-6; TCRdb's D gene call, TRBD1, goes unchecked for lack of DNA. The CDR3 consists of 16 residues. Germline-derived CDR1 and CDR2 are MDHEN and SYDVKM. The CDR3 loop is CASSFGSIRDNSPLHF.

The chain has TRBV12-5 and TRBJ2-1; TCRdb gives TRBD1 as the D gene, but with no DNA this cannot be confirmed. The CDR3 contains 16 residues. From germline, CDR1 is LGHNT and CDR2 FRNRAP. The CDR3 reads CASGLVLGQGAGEQFF.